This T cell receptor beta chain was observed in a study of blood T cell repertoires in COVID-19. About the research overall: Samples of COVID-19 (acute and convalescent) were obtained from the United States, Italy and Spain.

Only a few counts were recorded for this clone. The germline CDR1 and CDR2 sequences are LGHDT and YNNKEL (reference sequence). The CDR3 loop spans 15 amino acids. Trimming stripped 1 base from V and 4 bases from J, with 8 bases between. Per the original methods: From reference gene primer amplification, estimates of nucleated cell counts were derived. The assay was immunoSEQ multiplex PCR, and TCRdb's table has in-frame clones only and misses some. The DNA was the basis for D and trimming; V, J and clone size are from that table. The sample includes tens of thousands of clones, roughly 80% of them seen just once.

The TCR comes from a human donor in a cohort sampled during active COVID-19. This chain links TRBV3-1 (or the pseudogene TRBV3-2) with TRBJ1-6; D not resolved. The sample comprised peripheral blood. The CDR3 DNA follows: TGTGCCAGCAGCCAAGCTGGGCAGTATAATTCACCCCTCCACTTT. Its translation is CASSQAGQYNSPLHF.